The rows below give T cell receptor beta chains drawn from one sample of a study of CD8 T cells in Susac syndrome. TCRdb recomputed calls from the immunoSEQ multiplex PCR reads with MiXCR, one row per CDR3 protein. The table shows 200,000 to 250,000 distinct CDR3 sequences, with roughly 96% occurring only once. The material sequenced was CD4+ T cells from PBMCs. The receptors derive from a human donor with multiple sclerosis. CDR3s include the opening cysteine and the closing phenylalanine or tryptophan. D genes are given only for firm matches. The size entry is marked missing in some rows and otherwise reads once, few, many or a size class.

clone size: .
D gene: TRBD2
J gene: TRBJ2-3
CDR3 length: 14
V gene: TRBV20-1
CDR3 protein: CSASRGGRTDTQYF
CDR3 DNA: TGCAGTGCCTCGCGGGGGGGGAGGACAGATACGCAGTATTTT

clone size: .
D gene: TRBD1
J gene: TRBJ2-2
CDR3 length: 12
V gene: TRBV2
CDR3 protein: CASRTGPGELFF
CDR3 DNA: TGTGCCAGCAGGACAGGGCCCGGGGAGCTGTTTTTT

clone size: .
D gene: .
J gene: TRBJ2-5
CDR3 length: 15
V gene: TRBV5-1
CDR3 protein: CASSKPLGDVETQYF
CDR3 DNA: TGCGCCAGCAGTAAACCGCTGGGTGACGTGGAGACCCAGTACTTC

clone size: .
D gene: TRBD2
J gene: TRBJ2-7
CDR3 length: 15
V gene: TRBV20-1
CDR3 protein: CSARGTSGSVYEQYF
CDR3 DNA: TGCAGTGCTAGAGGGACTAGCGGGAGTGTCTACGAGCAGTACTTC

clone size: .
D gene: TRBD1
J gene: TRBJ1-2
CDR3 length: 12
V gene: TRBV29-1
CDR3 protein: CSVWGQGDGYTF
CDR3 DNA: TGCAGCGTTTGGGGACAGGGGGATGGCTACACCTTC

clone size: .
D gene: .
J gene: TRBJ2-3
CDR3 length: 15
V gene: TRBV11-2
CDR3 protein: CASTVGGRDTDTQYF
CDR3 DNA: TGTGCCAGCACCGTGGGGGGGCGTGACACAGATACGCAGTATTTT

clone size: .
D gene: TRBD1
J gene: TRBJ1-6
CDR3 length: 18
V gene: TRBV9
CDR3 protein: CASSVESGRGLVDSPLHF
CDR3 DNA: TGTGCCAGCAGCGTAGAATCTGGCAGGGGGCTTGTAGATTCACCCCTCCACTTT

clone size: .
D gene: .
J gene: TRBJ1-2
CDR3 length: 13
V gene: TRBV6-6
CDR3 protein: CASRADGIYGYTF
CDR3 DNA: TGTGCCAGCAGGGCAGACGGTATCTATGGCTACACCTTC

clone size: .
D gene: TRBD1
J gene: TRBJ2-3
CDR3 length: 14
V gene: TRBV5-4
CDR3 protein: CASSSTGSTDTQYF
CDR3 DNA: TGTGCCAGCAGCTCGACAGGGAGCACAGATACGCAGTATTTT

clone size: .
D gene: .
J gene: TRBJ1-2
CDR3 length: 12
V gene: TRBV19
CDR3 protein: CASRPSGYGYTF
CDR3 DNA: TGTGCCAGTCGTCCCTCTGGGTATGGCTACACCTTC

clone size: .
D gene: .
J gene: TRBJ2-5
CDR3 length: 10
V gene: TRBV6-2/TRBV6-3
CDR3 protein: CASSWGAQYF
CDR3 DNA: TGTGCCAGCAGTTGGGGCGCCCAGTACTTC

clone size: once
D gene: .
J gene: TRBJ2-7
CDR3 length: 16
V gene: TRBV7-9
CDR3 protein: CASSFSGTGSSYEQYF
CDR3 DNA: TGTGCCAGCAGCTTTAGTGGGACTGGGAGCTCCTACGAGCAGTACTTC

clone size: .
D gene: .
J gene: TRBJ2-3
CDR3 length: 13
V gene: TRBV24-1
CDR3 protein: CATSDSRGDTQYF
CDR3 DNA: TGTGCCACCAGTGACTCCCGCGGAGATACGCAGTATTTT

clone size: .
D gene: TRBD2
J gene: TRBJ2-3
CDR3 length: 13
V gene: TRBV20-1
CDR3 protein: CSAGGGGTDTQYF
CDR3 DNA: TGCAGTGCAGGCGGGGGGGGCACAGATACGCAGTATTTT

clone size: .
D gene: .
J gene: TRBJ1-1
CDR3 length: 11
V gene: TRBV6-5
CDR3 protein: CATKLNTEAFF
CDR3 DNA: TGTGCCACCAAACTGAACACTGAAGCTTTCTTT

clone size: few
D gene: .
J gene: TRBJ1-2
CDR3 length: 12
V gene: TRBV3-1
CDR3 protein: CASSNRDYGYTF
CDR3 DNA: TGTGCCAGCAGCAACCGGGACTATGGCTACACCTTC

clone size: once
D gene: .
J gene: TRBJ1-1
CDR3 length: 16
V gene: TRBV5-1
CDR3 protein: CASSRTPQGTNTEAFF
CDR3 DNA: TGCGCCAGCAGCCGAACCCCACAGGGTACAAACACTGAAGCTTTCTTT

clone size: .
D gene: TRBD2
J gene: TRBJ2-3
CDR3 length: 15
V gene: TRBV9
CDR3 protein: CASSLGLAATDTQYF
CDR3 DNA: TGTGCCAGCAGCCTGGGACTAGCGGCCACAGATACGCAGTATTTT

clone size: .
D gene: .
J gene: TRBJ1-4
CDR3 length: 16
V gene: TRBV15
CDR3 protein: CATSREVTGINEKLFF
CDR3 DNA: TGTGCCACCAGCAGAGAAGTTACAGGGATAAATGAAAAACTGTTTTTT

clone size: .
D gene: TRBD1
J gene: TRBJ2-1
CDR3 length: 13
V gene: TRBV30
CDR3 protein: CAWRDRGRNEQFF
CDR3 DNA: TGTGCCTGGAGGGACAGGGGGCGAAATGAGCAGTTCTTC

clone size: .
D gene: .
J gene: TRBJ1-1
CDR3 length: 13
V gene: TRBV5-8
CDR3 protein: CASSLHLNTEAFF
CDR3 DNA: TGTGCCAGCAGCTTGCATTTGAACACTGAAGCTTTCTTT

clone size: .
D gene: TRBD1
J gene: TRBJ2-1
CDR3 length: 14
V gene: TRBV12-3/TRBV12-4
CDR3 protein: CASLRGPPYNEQFF
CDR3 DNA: TGTGCCAGCCTCAGGGGGCCTCCCTACAATGAGCAGTTCTTC

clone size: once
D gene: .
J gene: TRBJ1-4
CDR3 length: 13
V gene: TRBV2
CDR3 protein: CASHRDRGEKLFF
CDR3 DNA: TGTGCCAGCCACAGGGATCGAGGTGAAAAACTGTTTTTT

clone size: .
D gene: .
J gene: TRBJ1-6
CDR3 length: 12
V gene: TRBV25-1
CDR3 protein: CASSYADPPLHF
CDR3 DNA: TGTGCCAGCAGTTATGCAGACCCACCCCTCCACTTT

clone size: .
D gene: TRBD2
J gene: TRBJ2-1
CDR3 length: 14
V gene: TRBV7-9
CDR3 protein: CASSSEREYNEQFF
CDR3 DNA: TGTGCCAGCAGCTCTGAGCGGGAGTACAATGAGCAGTTCTTC

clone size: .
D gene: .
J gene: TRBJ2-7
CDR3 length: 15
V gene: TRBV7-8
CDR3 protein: CASSLNTSPANEQYF
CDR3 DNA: TGTGCCAGCAGCTTAAATACGAGCCCGGCCAACGAGCAGTACTTC

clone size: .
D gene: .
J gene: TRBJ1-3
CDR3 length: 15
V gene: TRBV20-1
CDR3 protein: CSARDYEGTGNTIYF
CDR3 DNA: TGCAGTGCTAGAGATTATGAGGGTACTGGAAACACCATATATTTT

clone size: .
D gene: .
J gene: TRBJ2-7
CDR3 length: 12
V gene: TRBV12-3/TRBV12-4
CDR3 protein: CASSQRGYEQYF
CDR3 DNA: TGTGCCAGCAGTCAGAGGGGGTACGAGCAGTACTTC

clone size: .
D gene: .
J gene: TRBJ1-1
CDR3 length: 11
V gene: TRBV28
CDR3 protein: CASLSNTEAFF
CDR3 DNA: TGTGCCAGCCTGTCGAACACTGAAGCTTTCTTT

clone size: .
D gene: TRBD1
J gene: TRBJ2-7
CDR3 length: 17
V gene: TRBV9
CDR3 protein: CASSALGAGQGMGEQYF
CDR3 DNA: TGTGCCAGCAGCGCACTTGGCGCGGGACAGGGTATGGGCGAGCAGTACTTC

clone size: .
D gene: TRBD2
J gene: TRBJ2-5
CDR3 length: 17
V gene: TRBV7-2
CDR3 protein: CASSPGTSGGPRETQYF
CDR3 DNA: TGTGCCAGCAGCCCGGGGACTAGCGGGGGGCCTCGGGAGACCCAGTACTTC

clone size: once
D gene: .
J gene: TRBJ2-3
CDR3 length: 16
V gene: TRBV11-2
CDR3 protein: CASSPNRFQGTDTQYF
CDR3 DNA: TGTGCCAGCAGCCCCAATCGGTTCCAAGGCACAGATACGCAGTATTTT

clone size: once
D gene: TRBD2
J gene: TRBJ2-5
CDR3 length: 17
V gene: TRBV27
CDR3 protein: CASSFPTSGRMRETQYF
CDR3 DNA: TGTGCCAGCAGTTTCCCGACTAGCGGGAGAATGCGGGAGACCCAGTACTTC

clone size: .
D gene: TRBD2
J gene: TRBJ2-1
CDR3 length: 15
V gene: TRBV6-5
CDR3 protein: CASRSTSGSLNEQFF
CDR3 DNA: TGTGCCAGCAGATCGACTAGCGGGAGTTTAAATGAGCAGTTCTTC

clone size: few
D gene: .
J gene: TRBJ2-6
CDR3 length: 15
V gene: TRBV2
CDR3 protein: CASSTQGAGANVLTF
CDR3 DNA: TGTGCCAGCAGTACTCAGGGAGCTGGGGCCAACGTCCTGACTTTC

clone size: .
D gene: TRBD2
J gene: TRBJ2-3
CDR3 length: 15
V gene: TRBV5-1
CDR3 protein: CASSLSGSPTDTQYF
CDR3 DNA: TGCGCCAGCAGCTTAAGCGGGAGCCCCACAGATACGCAGTATTTT

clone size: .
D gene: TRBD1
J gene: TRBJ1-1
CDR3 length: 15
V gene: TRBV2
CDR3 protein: CASSLFGGTVSEAFF
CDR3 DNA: TGTGCCAGCAGCCTTTTTGGGGGGACAGTGAGTGAAGCTTTCTTT

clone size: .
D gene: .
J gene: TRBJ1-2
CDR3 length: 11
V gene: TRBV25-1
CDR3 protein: CASSERYGYTF
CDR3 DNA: TGTGCCAGCAGTGAGCGTTATGGCTACACCTTC

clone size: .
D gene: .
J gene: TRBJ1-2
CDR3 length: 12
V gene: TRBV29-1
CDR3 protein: CSVESRNYGYTF
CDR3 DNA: TGCAGCGTTGAAAGCAGGAACTATGGCTACACCTTC

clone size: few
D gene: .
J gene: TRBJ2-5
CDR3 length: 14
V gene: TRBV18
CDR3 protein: CASSLALHQETQYF
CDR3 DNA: TGTGCCAGCTCATTAGCCCTCCATCAAGAGACCCAGTACTTC

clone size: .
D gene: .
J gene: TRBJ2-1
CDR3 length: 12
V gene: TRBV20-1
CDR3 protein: CSVPPSYNEQFF
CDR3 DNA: TGCAGTGTACCCCCCTCCTACAATGAGCAGTTCTTC

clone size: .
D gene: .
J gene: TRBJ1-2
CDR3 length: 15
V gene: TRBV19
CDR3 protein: CASSGSMGHPYGYTF
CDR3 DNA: TGTGCCAGTAGTGGTTCAATGGGACATCCCTATGGCTACACCTTC

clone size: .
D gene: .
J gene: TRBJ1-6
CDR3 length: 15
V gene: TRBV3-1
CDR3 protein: CASSQEGFGDSPLHF
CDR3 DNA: TGTGCCAGCAGCCAAGAGGGGTTCGGGGATTCACCCCTCCACTTT

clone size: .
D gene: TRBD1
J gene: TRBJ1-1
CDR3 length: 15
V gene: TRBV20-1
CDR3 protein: CSARGTAGGNTEAFF
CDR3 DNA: TGCAGTGCCAGAGGGACAGCGGGGGGAAACACTGAAGCTTTCTTT

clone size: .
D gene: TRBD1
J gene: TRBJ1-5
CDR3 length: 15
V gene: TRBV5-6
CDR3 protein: CASSWGTGGGQPQHF
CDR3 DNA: TGTGCCAGCAGCTGGGGGACAGGAGGGGGTCAGCCCCAGCATTTT

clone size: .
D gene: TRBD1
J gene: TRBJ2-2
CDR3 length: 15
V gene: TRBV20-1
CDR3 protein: CSAPGQGVYTGELFF
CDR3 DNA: TGCAGTGCCCCCGGACAGGGAGTGTACACCGGGGAGCTGTTTTTT

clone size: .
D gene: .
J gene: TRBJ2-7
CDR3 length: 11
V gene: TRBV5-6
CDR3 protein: CASSSPDEQYF
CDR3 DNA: TGTGCCAGCAGCTCCCCGGACGAGCAGTACTTC

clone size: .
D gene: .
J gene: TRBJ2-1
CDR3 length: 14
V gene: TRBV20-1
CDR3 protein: CSARPLVSYNEQFF
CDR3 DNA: TGCAGTGCTAGACCACTAGTTTCGTACAATGAGCAGTTCTTC

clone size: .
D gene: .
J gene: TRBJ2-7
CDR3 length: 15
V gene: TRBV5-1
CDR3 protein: CASSLVTGSSYEQYF
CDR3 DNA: TGCGCCAGCAGCTTGGTAACAGGGAGCTCCTACGAGCAGTACTTC

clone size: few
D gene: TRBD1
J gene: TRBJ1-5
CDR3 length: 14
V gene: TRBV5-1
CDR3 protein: CASSPGTENQPQHF
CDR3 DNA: TGCGCCAGCAGCCCTGGGACAGAAAATCAGCCCCAGCATTTT

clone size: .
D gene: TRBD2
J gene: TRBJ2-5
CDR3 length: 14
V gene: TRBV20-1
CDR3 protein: CSATPPRGSETQYF
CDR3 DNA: TGCAGTGCAACGCCTCCGCGGGGGTCGGAGACCCAGTACTTC